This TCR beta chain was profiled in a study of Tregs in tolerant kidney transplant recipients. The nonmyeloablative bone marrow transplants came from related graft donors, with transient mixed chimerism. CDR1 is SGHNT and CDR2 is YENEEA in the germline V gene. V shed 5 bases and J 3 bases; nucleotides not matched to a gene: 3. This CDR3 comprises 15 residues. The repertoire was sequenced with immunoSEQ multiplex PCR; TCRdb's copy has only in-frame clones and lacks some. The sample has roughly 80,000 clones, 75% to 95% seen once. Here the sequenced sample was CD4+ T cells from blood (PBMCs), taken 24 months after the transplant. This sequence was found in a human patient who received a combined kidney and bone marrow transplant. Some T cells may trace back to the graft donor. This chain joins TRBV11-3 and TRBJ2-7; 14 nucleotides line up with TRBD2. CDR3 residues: CASSEGLAGVYEQYF. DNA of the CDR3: TGTGCCAGCAGCGAGGGACTAGCGGGGGTCTACGAGCAGTACTTC.